This TCR beta chain was sequenced for a study of T cell responses to AZD1222 COVID-19 vaccine. Study findings and constraints: Females made up more of the donors, who were largely white British, and clonal diversity may have come out too low. Repertoires were sampled only after the peak T cell response. Mapped onto spike, vaccine-associated CD4 TCRs spanned it and were dominant at 160-218 and 743-854.

V lost 2 bases to trimming and J lost 8 bases, with 15 bases between them. Germline loops: CDR1 SNHLY, CDR2 FYNNEI. The CDR3 is 15 residues long. Profiled with immunoSEQ multiplex PCR; TCRdb holds only in-frame clones, not every one. The sample holds roughly 77,000 clones, more than 85% seen once. Details on this clone: What it recognizes is unknown.

Sequencing was performed on peripheral blood, taken 28 days after the second AZD1222 dose. V is TRBV2 and J is TRBJ1-4; TRBD1 is a possible D gene (5 bases). The clonotype originates from an adult who received the AZD1222 COVID-19 vaccine. CDR3 residues: CASSEPQGGWEKLFF. CDR3 DNA sequence: TGTGCCAGCAGTGAACCCCAGGGAGGATGGGAAAAACTGTTTTTT.